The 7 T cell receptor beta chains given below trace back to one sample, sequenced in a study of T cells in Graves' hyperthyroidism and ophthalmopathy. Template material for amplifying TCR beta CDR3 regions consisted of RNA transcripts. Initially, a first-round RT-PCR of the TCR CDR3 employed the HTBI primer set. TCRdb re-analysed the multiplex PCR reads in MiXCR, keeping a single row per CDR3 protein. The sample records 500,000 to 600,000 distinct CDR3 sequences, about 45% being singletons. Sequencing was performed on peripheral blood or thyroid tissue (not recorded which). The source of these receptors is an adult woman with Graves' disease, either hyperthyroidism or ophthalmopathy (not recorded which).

The DNA for the CDR3 is TGTGCCAGCAGTGACCAAGGGAGGGAGACCCAGTACTTC. Translating it yields CASSDQGRETQYF. J is TRBJ2-5 and V is TRBV2; D is perhaps TRBD2 (6 bases). Germline V gene sequence: CDR1 SNHLY, CDR2 FYNNEI. The CDR3 has 13 residues. Trimming removed 3 bases from V and 5 bases from J, with 10 bases in between.

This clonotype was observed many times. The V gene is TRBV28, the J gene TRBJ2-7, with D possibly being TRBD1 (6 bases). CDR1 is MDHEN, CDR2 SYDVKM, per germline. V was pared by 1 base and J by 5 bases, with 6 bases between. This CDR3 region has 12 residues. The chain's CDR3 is CASSLSGDEQYF. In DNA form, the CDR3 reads TGTGCCAGCAGTTTATCAGGGGACGAGCAGTACTTC.

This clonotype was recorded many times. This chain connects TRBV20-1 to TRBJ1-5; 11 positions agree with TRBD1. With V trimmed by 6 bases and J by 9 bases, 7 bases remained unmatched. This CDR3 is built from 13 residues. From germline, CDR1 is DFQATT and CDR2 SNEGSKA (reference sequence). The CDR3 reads CSAKPGQGGPQHF. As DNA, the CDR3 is TGCAGTGCCAAGCCGGGACAGGGGGGGCCCCAGCATTTT.

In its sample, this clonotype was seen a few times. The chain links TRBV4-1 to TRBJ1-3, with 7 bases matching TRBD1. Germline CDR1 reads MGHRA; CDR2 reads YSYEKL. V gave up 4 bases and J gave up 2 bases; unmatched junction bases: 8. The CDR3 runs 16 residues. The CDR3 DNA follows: TGCGCCAGCAGCCCCCAACTACAGGGGACTGGAAACACCATATATTTT. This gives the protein CASSPQLQGTGNTIYF.

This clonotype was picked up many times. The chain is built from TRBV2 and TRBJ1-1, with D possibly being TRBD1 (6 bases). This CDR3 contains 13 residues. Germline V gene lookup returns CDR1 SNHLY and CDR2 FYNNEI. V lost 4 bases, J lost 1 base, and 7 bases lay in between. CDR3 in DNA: TGTGCCAGCAGTGGGACAGCGAACACTGAAGCTTTCTTT. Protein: CASSGTANTEAFF.

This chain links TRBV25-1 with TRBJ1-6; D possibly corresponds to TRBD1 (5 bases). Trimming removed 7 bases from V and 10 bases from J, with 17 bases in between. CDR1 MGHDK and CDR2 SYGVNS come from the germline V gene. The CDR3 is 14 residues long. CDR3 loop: CASTHRQLGSPLHF. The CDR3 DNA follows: TGTGCCAGCACCCACCGACAGTTGGGGTCACCCCTCCACTTT.

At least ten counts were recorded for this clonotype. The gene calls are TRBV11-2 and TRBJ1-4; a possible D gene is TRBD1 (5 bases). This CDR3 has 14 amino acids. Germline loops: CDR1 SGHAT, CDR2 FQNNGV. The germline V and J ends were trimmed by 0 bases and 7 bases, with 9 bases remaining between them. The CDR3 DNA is TGTGCCAGCAGCTTAGACAGGGCGGTTGAAAAACTGTTTTTT. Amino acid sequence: CASSLDRAVEKLFF.